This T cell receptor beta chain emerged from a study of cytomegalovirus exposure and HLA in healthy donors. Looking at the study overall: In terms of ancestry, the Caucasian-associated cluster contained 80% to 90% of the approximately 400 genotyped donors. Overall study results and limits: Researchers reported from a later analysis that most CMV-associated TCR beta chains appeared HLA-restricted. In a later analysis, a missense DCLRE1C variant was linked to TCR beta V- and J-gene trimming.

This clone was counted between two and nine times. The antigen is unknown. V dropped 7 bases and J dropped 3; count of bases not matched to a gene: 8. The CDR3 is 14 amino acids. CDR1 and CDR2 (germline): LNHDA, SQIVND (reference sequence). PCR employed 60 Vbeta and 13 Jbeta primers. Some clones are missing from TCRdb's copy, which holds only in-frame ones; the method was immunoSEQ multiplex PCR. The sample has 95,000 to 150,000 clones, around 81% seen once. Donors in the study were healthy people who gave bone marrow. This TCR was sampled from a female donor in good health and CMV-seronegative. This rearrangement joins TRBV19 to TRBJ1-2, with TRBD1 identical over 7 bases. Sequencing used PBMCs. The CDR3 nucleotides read TGTGCCAGTAACCGAAAAGGGACAGACTATGGCTACACCTTC. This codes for CASNRKGTDYGYTF.